This is a list of T cell receptor beta chains from one sample in a study of blood T cell repertoires in COVID-19. The repertoire was sequenced with immunoSEQ multiplex PCR; TCRdb's copy has only in-frame clones and lacks some. Of about 280,000 clones in the sample, approximately 85% are singletons; the top ten hold about 8.5%. The specimen sequenced was peripheral blood. These TCRs come from a man younger than 30 with active or convalescent COVID-19. The CDR3 runs from the conserved cysteine through the conserved F or W. D genes are given only for firm matches. Not all rows give a size; the values are once, few, many and, for expanded clones, a class.

TRBV13,16,TRBJ2-1,NA,NA,TGTGCCAGCAGTTCGGCCCTAGAGGTACCCTACAATGAGCAGTTCTTC,CASSSALEVPYNEQFF
TRBV2,16,TRBJ2-1,NA,TRBD1,TGTGCCAGCAGTGAGAAGGTCGGGACAGGGATGTATGAGCAGTTCTTC,CASSEKVGTGMYEQFF
TRBV6-2/TRBV6-3,12,TRBJ1-1,few,NA,TGTGCCAGCAGTTCTCGACAGGATGAAGCTTTCTTT,CASSSRQDEAFF
TRBV11-2,19,TRBJ2-2,NA,NA,TGTGCCAGCAGCATCTTAGTGCAATACGCTCTTTCGAACACCGGGGAGCTGTTTTTT,CASSILVQYALSNTGELFF
TRBV7-9,15,TRBJ1-2,NA,TRBD1,TGTGCCAGCAGCGGGGGCGACAGGGTGGCCTATGGCTACACCTTC,CASSGGDRVAYGYTF
TRBV19,14,TRBJ2-1,NA,TRBD1,TGTGCCAGTAGCATACAGGGGGCCATGGATGAGCAGTTCTTC,CASSIQGAMDEQFF
TRBV5-4,15,TRBJ1-6,NA,NA,TGTGCCAGCAACAGAGACGCGGGATATAATTCACCCCTCCACTTT,CASNRDAGYNSPLHF
TRBV12-3/TRBV12-4,12,TRBJ1-2,NA,TRBD1,TGTGCCGTTACAGGGGGCGCCGGGGGCTACACCTTC,CAVTGGAGGYTF
TRBV2,14,TRBJ2-5,NA,NA,TGTGCCAGCAGGACTGGGGGAGGCCAAGAGACCCAGTACTTC,CASRTGGGQETQYF
TRBV5-1,15,TRBJ1-2,once,TRBD1,TGCGCCAGCAGCTTCTCCGGGACAGCGGCCTATGGCTACACCTTC,CASSFSGTAAYGYTF
TRBV5-6,13,TRBJ2-5,NA,NA,TGTGCCAGCAGTCAAGTCACCGGAGAGACCCAGTACTTC,CASSQVTGETQYF
TRBV18,13,TRBJ2-1,NA,NA,TGTGCCAGCTCTCTTAGACAGGACCTTGAGCAGTTCTTC,CASSLRQDLEQFF
TRBV6-5,14,TRBJ1-2,NA,TRBD1,TGTGCCAGAAAAAGACCCGACAGGGTGAGTGGCTACACCTTC,CARKRPDRVSGYTF
TRBV4-3,15,TRBJ1-5,NA,NA,TGCGCCAGCAGCCAAGGTGTCCGGGGTGGACAGCCCCAGCATTTT,CASSQGVRGGQPQHF
TRBV7-9,13,TRBJ2-5,NA,NA,TGTGCCAGCAGCTCATTCTCTAGCGAGACCCAGTACTTC,CASSSFSSETQYF
TRBV5-4,17,TRBJ2-2,NA,NA,TGTGCCAGCAGCTTGCCCGGGGGGCCGCGGGCCACCGGGGAGCTGTTTTTT,CASSLPGGPRATGELFF
TRBV19,18,TRBJ2-2,NA,TRBD1,TGTGCCAGTAGTGCGATCGGGACAGGGTTCGCGAACACCGGGGAGCTGTTTTTT,CASSAIGTGFANTGELFF
TRBV2,11,TRBJ1-2,once,NA,TGTGCCAGCAGCGCGGACTATGGCTACACCTTC,CASSADYGYTF
TRBV7-9,13,TRBJ2-4,NA,NA,TGTGCCAGCAGCCCCCCCTCCAGGGAAGTTCAGTACTTC,CASSPPSREVQYF
TRBV5-1,18,TRBJ2-2,NA,TRBD1,TGCGCCAGCAGCCTAACCGGGACAGTTCTCGTCAACACCGGGGAGCTGTTTTTT,CASSLTGTVLVNTGELFF
TRBV5-1,14,TRBJ2-3,NA,NA,TGCGCCAGCAGCCGGCAGGGTGGGACAGATACGCAGTATTTT,CASSRQGGTDTQYF
TRBV27,14,TRBJ2-5,NA,NA,TGTGCCAGCAGTTTATTAGGGGACCAAGAGACCCAGTACTTC,CASSLLGDQETQYF
TRBV25-1,14,TRBJ2-7,NA,NA,TGTGCCAGCAGTGAAGCGGGACTGCGCCACGAGCAGTACTTC,CASSEAGLRHEQYF